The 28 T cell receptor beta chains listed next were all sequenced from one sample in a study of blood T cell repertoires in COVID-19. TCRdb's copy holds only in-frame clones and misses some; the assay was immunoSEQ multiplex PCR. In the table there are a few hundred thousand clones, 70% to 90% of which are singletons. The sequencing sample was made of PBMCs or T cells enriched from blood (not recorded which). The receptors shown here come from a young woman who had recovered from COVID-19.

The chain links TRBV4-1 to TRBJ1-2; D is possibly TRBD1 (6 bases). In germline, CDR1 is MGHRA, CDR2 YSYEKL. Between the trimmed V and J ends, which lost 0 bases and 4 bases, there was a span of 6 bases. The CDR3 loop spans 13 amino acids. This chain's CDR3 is CASSQEGAYGYTF. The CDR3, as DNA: TGCGCCAGCAGCCAAGAGGGGGCCTATGGCTACACCTTC.

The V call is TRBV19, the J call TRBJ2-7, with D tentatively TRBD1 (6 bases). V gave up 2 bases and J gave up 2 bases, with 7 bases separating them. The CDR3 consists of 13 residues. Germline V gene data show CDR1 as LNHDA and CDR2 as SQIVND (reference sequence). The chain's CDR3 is CASSINRAYEQYF. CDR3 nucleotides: TGTGCCAGTAGTATAAACAGGGCCTACGAGCAGTACTTC.

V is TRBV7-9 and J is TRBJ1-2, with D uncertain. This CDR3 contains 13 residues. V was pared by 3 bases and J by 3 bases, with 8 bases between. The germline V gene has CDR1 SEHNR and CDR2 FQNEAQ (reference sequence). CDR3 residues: CASSLLRDYGYTF. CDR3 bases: TGTGCCAGCAGCTTGTTGAGGGACTATGGCTACACCTTC.

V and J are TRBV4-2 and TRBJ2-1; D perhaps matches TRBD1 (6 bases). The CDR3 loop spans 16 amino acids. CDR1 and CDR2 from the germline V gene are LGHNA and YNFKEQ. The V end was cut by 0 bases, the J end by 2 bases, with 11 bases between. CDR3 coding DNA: TGTGCCAGCAGCCAAGACCAACGGACAGCCTACAATGAGCAGTTCTTC. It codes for CASSQDQRTAYNEQFF.

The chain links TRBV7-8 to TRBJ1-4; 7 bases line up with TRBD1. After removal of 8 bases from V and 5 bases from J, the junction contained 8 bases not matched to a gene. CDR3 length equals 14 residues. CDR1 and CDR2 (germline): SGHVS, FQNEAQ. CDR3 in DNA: TGTGCCAGCGGGAGACAGGGCCTCAATGAAAAACTGTTTTTT. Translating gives CASGRQGLNEKLFF.

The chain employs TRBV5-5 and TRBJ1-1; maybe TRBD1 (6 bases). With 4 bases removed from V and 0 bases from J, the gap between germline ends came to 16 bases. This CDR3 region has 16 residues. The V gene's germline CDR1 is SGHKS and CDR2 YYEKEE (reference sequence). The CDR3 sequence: CASSHGQTIMNTEAFF. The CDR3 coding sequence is TGTGCCAGCAGCCACGGACAGACGATAATGAACACTGAAGCTTTCTTT.

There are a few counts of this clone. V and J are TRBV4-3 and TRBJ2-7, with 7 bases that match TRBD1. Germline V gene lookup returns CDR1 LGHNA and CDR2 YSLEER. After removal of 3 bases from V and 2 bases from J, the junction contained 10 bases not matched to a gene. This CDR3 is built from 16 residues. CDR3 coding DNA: TGCGCCAGCAGCCATACCTCCGGGACAGTAGCCTACGAGCAGTACTTC. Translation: CASSHTSGTVAYEQYF.

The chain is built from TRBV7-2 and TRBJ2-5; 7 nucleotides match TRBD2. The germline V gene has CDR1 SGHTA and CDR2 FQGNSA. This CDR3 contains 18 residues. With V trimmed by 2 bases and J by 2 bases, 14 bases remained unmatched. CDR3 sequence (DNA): TGTGCCAGCAGCTTAAGGCCTAGCGGCTTGGGAAGACAAGAGACCCAGTACTTC. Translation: CASSLRPSGLGRQETQYF.

Written as DNA, the CDR3 is TGTGCCAGCAGCCCCTACTACGAGCAGTACTTC. Translated: CASSPYYEQYF. V usage is TRBV11-2 and J usage is TRBJ2-7; no definite D call. This CDR3 comprises 11 residues. CDR1 and CDR2 from the germline V gene are SGHAT and FQNNGV. Trimming left V 5 bases short and J 3 bases short, with 5 bases between.

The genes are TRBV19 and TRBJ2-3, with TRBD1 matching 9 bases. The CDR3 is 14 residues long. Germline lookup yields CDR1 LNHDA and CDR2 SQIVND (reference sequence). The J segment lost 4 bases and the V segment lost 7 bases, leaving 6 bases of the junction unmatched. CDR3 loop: CASTDRGRADTQYF. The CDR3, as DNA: TGTGCCAGTACCGACAGGGGGAGGGCAGATACGCAGTATTTT.

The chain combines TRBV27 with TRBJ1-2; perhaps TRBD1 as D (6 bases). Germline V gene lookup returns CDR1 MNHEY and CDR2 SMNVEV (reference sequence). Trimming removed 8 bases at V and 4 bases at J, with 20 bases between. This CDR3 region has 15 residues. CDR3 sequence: CASGTPGTSPYGYTF. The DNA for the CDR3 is TGTGCCAGCGGCACTCCCGGGACAAGCCCCTATGGCTACACCTTC.

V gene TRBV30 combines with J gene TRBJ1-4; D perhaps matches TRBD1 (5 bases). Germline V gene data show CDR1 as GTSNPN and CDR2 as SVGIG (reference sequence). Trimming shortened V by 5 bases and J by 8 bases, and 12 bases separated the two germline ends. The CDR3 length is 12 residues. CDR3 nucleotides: TGTGCCTGGCAGGGACTGGGGGAAAAACTGTTTTTT. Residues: CAWQGLGEKLFF.

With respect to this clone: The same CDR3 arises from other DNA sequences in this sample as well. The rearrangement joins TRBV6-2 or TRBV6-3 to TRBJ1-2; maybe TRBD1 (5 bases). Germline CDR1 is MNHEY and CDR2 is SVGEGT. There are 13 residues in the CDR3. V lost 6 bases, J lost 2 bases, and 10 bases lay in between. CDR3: CASSPDRNYGYTF. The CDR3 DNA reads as TGTGCCAGCAGCCCCGACAGAAACTATGGCTACACCTTC.

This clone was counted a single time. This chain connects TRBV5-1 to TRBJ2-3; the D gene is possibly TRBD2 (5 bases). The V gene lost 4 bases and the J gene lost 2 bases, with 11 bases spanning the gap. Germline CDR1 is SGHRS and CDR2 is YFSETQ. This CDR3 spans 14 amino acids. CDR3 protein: CASSTLADTDTQYF. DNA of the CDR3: TGCGCCAGCAGCACGCTAGCAGACACAGATACGCAGTATTTT.

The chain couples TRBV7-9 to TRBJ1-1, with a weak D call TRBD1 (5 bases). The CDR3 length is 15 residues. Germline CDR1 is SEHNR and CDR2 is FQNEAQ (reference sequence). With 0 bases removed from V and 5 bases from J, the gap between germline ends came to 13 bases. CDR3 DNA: TGTGCCAGCAGCTTAGCCCTAGGGGCGCGGACTGAAGCTTTCTTT. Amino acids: CASSLALGARTEAFF.

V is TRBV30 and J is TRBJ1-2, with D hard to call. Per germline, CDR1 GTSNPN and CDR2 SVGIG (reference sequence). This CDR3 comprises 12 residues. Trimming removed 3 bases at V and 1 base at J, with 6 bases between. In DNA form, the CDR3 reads TGTGCCTGGAGAGGGAGTAACTATGGCTACACCTTC. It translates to CAWRGSNYGYTF.

CDR3: CASSEWSQGGTEAFF. In DNA form, the CDR3 reads TGTGCCAGCAGTGAATGGAGTCAAGGAGGCACTGAAGCTTTCTTT. V gene TRBV25-1 combines with J gene TRBJ1-1; D gene ambiguous. The CDR3 covers 15 residues. The germline V gene encodes CDR1 MGHDK and CDR2 SYGVNS. Deletions cut 1 base from V and 4 bases from J, with 13 bases between.

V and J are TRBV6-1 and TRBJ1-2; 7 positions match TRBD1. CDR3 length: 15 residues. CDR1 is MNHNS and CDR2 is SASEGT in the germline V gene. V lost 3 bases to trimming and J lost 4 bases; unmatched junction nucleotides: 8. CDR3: CASSEVGQNLYGYTF. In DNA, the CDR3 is TGTGCCAGCAGTGAGGTGGGACAGAACCTCTATGGCTACACCTTC.

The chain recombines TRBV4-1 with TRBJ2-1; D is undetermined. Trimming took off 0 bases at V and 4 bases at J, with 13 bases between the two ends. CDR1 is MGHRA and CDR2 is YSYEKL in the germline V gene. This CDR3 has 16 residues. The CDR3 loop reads CASSQDHSSRYNEQFF. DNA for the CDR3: TGCGCCAGCAGCCAAGATCACTCGTCTAGGTACAATGAGCAGTTCTTC.

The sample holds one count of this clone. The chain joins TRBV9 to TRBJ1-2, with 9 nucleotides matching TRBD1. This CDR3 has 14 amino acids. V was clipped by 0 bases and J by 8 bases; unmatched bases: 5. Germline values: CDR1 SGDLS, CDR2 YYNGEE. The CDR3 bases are TGTGCCAGCAGCGTAGAAGTGACAGGGGGAGGCTACACCTTC. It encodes CASSVEVTGGGYTF.

The CDR3 here is CASRQARGGSYNEQFF. The CDR3 DNA reads as TGTGCCAGCAGGCAAGCTAGGGGTGGCTCCTACAATGAGCAGTTCTTC. The chain recombines TRBV7-2 with TRBJ2-1, with D perhaps matching TRBD1 (5 bases). CDR3 length: 16 amino acids. V was cut by 6 bases and J by 0 bases, with 15 bases left in between. Per germline, CDR1 SGHTA and CDR2 FQGNSA.

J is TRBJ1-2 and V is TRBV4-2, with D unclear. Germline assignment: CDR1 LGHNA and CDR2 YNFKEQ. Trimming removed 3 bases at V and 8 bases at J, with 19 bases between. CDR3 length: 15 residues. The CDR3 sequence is CASSHGEEGSYGYTF. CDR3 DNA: TGTGCCAGCAGCCACGGGGAGGAGGGATCGTACGGCTACACCTTC.

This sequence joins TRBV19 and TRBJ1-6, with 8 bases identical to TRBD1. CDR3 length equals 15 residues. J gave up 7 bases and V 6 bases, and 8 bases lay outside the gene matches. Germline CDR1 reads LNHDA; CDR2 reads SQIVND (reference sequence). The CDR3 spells CASSQTGVKNSPLHF. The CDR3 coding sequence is TGTGCCAGTAGCCAGACAGGGGTTAAGAATTCACCCCTCCACTTT.

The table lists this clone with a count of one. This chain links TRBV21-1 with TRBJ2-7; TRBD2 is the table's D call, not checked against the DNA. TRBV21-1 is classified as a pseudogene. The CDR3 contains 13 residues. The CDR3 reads CASSKVPFYEQYF. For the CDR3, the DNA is TGTGCCAGCAGCAAAGTCCCCTTCTACGAGCAGTACTTC.

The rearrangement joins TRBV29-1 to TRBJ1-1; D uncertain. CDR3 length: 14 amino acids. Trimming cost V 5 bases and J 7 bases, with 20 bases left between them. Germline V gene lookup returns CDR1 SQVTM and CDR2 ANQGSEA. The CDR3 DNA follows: TGCAGCGTTATGTCCCGACTGACTTTCGATGAAGCTTTCTTT. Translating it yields CSVMSRLTFDEAFF.

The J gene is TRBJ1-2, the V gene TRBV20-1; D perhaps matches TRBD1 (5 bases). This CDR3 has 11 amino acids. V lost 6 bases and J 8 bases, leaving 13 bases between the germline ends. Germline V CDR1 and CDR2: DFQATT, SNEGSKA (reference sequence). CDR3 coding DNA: TGCAGTGCCGGGACTTTCTCAGGCTACACCTTC. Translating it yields CSAGTFSGYTF.

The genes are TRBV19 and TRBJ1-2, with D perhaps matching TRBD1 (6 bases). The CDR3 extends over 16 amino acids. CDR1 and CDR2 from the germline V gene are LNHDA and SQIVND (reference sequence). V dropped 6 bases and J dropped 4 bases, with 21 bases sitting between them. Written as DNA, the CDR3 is TGTGCCAGTAGAGCGGGGGGCACGGCACGGGGCTATGGCTACACCTTC. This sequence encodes CASRAGGTARGYGYTF.

In DNA form, the CDR3 reads TGCGCCAGCAGCTTGGAGGCCAGGCAAAATTCACCCCTCCACTTT. It translates to CASSLEARQNSPLHF. J is TRBJ1-6 and V is TRBV5-1; no definite D call. V lost 0 bases, J lost 7 bases, and 11 bases lay in between. Germline CDR1 is SGHRS and CDR2 is YFSETQ. This CDR3 has 15 residues. The complete variable domain, with remaining parts taken from reference TRBV5-1 and TRBJ1-6, reads KAGVTQTPRYLIKTRGQQVTLSCSPISGHRSVSWYQQTPGQGLQFLFEYFSETQRNKGNFPGRFSGRQFSNSRSEMNVSTLELGDSALYLCASSLEARQNSPLHFGNGTRLTVT.